These T cell receptor beta chains were read from a single sample in a study of blood T cells in healthy people across ages. TCRdb reprocessed the 5' RACE reads with MiXCR, giving one entry per CDR3 protein. The sample consists of around 970,000 distinct CDR3 sequences, 51% of them appearing once. Material: blood. All receptors derive from a woman aged 60-75 years in good health. Each CDR3 is given with its conserved first and last residue. A D gene is named only where the DNA matches it firmly. The listing skips clone size in some rows; elsewhere it reads once, few, many or a size class.

size: many
J: TRBJ2-7
D: NA
V: TRBV29-1
DNA: TGCAGCGTTGGAGAGTCCTACGAGCAGTACTTC
CDR3: CSVGESYEQYF

size: NA
J: TRBJ2-2
D: NA
V: TRBV24-1
DNA: TGTGCCACCAGTGATTTTCCCAGGGCTGTGGGGGAGCTGTTTTTT
CDR3: CATSDFPRAVGELFF

size: few
J: TRBJ2-7
D: TRBD2
V: TRBV27
DNA: TGTGCCAGCAGTTTAAACTACCCGACTAGCGGGACCCCCTACGAGCAGTACTTC
CDR3: CASSLNYPTSGTPYEQYF

size: NA
J: TRBJ2-5
D: TRBD2
V: TRBV29-1
DNA: TGCAGCGTTGGCCGGGAGGGCGAGGTCGGAGAAGAGCAGTACTTC
CDR3: CSVGREGEVGEEQYF

size: NA
J: TRBJ1-6
D: TRBD1
V: TRBV4-3
DNA: TGCGCCAGCAGCCAAGAAGGGGGCTCACCCCTCCACTTT
CDR3: CASSQEGGSPLHF

size: NA
J: TRBJ2-7
D: NA
V: TRBV7-6
DNA: TGTGCCAGCAGCTTATACGGATCAAACTCCTACGAGCAGTACTTC
CDR3: CASSLYGSNSYEQYF

size: few
J: TRBJ2-7
D: NA
V: TRBV9
DNA: TGTGCCAGCAGCGTCCAGCCCGGGGTTGGCTACGAGCAGTACTTC
CDR3: CASSVQPGVGYEQYF

size: NA
J: TRBJ2-5
D: TRBD2
V: TRBV12-3/TRBV12-4
DNA: TGTGCCAGCAGTTTTTTACTAGCGGGAGGGCCGGGAGAGACCCAGTACTTC
CDR3: CASSFLLAGGPGETQYF

size: NA
J: TRBJ2-5
D: NA
V: TRBV27
DNA: TGTGCCAGCTCGAGGCGATCAGACTACCCCCCTGAGCAGTACTTC
CDR3: CASSRRSDYPPEQYF

size: NA
J: TRBJ2-3
D: NA
V: TRBV7-3
DNA: TGTGCCAGCAGCTTAACAGGGTCTATTAGCACAGATACGCAGTATTTT
CDR3: CASSLTGSISTDTQYF

size: few
J: TRBJ2-7
D: TRBD2
V: TRBV5-1
DNA: TGCGCCAGCAGCTTGGAACTAGCGGGAGGGCCTGGGAACGAGCAGTACTTC
CDR3: CASSLELAGGPGNEQYF

size: NA
J: TRBJ2-7
D: TRBD2
V: TRBV28
DNA: TGTGCCAGCAGTCGCAGACTAGCGGGAATCTCCTACGAGCAGTACTTC
CDR3: CASSRRLAGISYEQYF

size: few
J: TRBJ2-7
D: NA
V: TRBV27
DNA: TGTGCCAGCAGTTTTAATGGAGTTGGGGGGTACGAGCAGTACTTC
CDR3: CASSFNGVGGYEQYF

size: NA
J: TRBJ2-7
D: NA
V: TRBV28
DNA: TGTGCCAGCGTTACCGGGACACGCTCCTACGAGCAGTACTTC
CDR3: CASVTGTRSYEQYF

size: NA
J: TRBJ2-2
D: NA
V: TRBV15
DNA: TGTGCCGCCAGTCTCGCGAACACCAGGGAGCTGTTTTTT
CDR3: CAASLANTRELFF

size: NA
J: TRBJ2-5
D: NA
V: TRBV7-9
DNA: TGTGCCAGCAGCGCCGTTATCTTACAAGAGACCCAGTACTTC
CDR3: CASSAVILQETQYF

size: NA
J: TRBJ2-3
D: NA
V: TRBV5-4
DNA: TGTGCCAGCAGGGACCTCAGGGGGCAGTATTTT
CDR3: CASRDLRGQYF

size: NA
J: TRBJ2-7
D: TRBD2
V: TRBV4-2
DNA: TGTGCCAGCAGCACCGCGGGAGTAGGCAATGAGCAGTACTTC
CDR3: CASSTAGVGNEQYF

size: NA
J: TRBJ1-2
D: NA
V: TRBV28
DNA: TGTGCCAGCAGTTCTTATGTCGGACGGGGTAAACGTGGCTACACCTTC
CDR3: CASSSYVGRGKRGYTF

size: few
J: TRBJ1-2
D: NA
V: TRBV29-1
DNA: TGCAGCGTCTTTGAGACCTCGGATGGCTACACCTTC
CDR3: CSVFETSDGYTF

size: NA
J: TRBJ1-1
D: NA
V: TRBV20-1
DNA: TGCAGTGCCTCCTTTGTCGGGACAACCGGGCGTGGCGAAGCTTTCTTT
CDR3: CSASFVGTTGRGEAFF

size: NA
J: TRBJ2-7
D: TRBD2
V: TRBV6-5
DNA: TGTGCCAACAGACAGCGGGAGGGATGGAGCTCCTACGAGCAGTACTTC
CDR3: CANRQREGWSSYEQYF

size: NA
J: TRBJ2-3
D: NA
V: TRBV6-1
DNA: TGTGCCAGCAGTCGACAGGCCAAGAGGGCAGATACGCAGTATTTT
CDR3: CASSRQAKRADTQYF

size: NA
J: TRBJ2-7
D: NA
V: TRBV7-2
DNA: TGTGCCAGCAGCTTAGCAGGGGCCGCCTACGAGCAGTACTTC
CDR3: CASSLAGAAYEQYF

size: NA
J: TRBJ2-3
D: NA
V: TRBV29-1
DNA: TGCAGCGTTAGGTTTCAGGCGGCCGCAGATACGCAGTATTTT
CDR3: CSVRFQAAADTQYF

size: NA
J: TRBJ2-5
D: NA
V: TRBV28
DNA: TGTGCCAGCAGTTTAGTCTCCCCGGGGGAGACCCAGTACTTC
CDR3: CASSLVSPGETQYF

size: few
J: TRBJ2-3
D: TRBD2
V: TRBV6-5
DNA: TGTGCCAGCAGCAAGGGGACTAGCGGGAGCACAGATACGCAGTATTTT
CDR3: CASSKGTSGSTDTQYF

size: NA
J: TRBJ1-1
D: NA
V: TRBV7-9
DNA: TGTGCCAGCAGCAGCATCGCCACTGAAGCTTTCTTT
CDR3: CASSSIATEAFF

size: NA
J: TRBJ2-7
D: NA
V: TRBV28
DNA: TGTGCCAGCAGTTCAGGACTGGGAGAGCAGTACTTC
CDR3: CASSSGLGEQYF

size: NA
J: TRBJ2-5
D: NA
V: TRBV2
DNA: TGTGCCAGCATAAAGAGCCGGCAAGAGACCCAGTACTTC
CDR3: CASIKSRQETQYF

size: few
J: TRBJ2-5
D: NA
V: TRBV7-9
DNA: TGTGCCAGCAGCTTAGATGGAGGGGCGGGATTGGTCAAAGAGACCCAGTACTTC
CDR3: CASSLDGGAGLVKETQYF

size: NA
J: TRBJ1-1
D: TRBD1
V: TRBV24-1
DNA: TGTGCCACCAGTGACCGGACAGGAGGCACTGAAGCTTTCTTT
CDR3: CATSDRTGGTEAFF

size: NA
J: TRBJ2-5
D: TRBD2
V: TRBV20-1
DNA: TGCAGTGCTAACCGGGCACTAGCGGGAGAAGAGACCCAGTACTTC
CDR3: CSANRALAGEETQYF

size: many
J: TRBJ2-7
D: TRBD2
V: TRBV13
DNA: TGTGCCAGCAGCTTAGGCGGACTAGGGGCCTACGAGCAGTACTTC
CDR3: CASSLGGLGAYEQYF

size: few
J: TRBJ2-7
D: NA
V: TRBV20-1
DNA: TGCAGTGCTAGAGATCTTCTGGGGGTTCCTTCCTACGAGCAGTACTTC
CDR3: CSARDLLGVPSYEQYF

size: NA
J: TRBJ2-7
D: NA
V: TRBV15
DNA: TGTGCCACCAGCAGATCCCCCTCCTCCTACGAGCAGTACTTC
CDR3: CATSRSPSSYEQYF

size: few
J: TRBJ2-3
D: NA
V: TRBV30
DNA: TGTGCCTGGAGTCCCTTTGACGGGGACCTAGTTCAGGGCACAGATACGCAGTATTTT
CDR3: CAWSPFDGDLVQGTDTQYF

size: few
J: TRBJ1-2
D: NA
V: TRBV28
DNA: TGTGCCGGCCAAGACGGGGTTGTGCCGGGCTACACCTTC
CDR3: CAGQDGVVPGYTF

size: NA
J: TRBJ2-3
D: TRBD2
V: TRBV12-3/TRBV12-4
DNA: TGTGCCAGCAGTCAGACTAGCGGGAGGTTGTCAGATACGCAGTATTTT
CDR3: CASSQTSGRLSDTQYF

size: NA
J: TRBJ2-1
D: TRBD1
V: TRBV6-1
DNA: TGTGCCAGCAAGAACAGGGGGAGCTCCTACAATGAGCAGTTCTTC
CDR3: CASKNRGSSYNEQFF